This is a list of T cell receptor beta chains from one sample in a study of vaccination effects on CD4 cells after COVID-19. This table comes from immunoSEQ multiplex PCR, and its TCRdb copy is limited to in-frame clones, with some not included. The sample has roughly 20,000 clones, 65% to 80% seen once; the top ten hold 9.5% to 13%. These receptors' antigens are unknown. Sequenced here: CD4+ T cells from PBMCs cultured with HCoV-NL63 spike peptides, sampled after COVID-19 vaccination. The receptors originated from a human donor who received a COVID-19 vaccine. Both conserved end residues are part of each CDR3. The D gene is left open where the match is weak. Clone size appears in some rows only: once, few, many, or a class for an expanded clone.

CDR3 DNA	CDR3 protein	V gene	J gene	D gene	CDR3 length	clone size
TGTGCCAGCAGCTTAGAACTAGCGTTGGAGACCCAGTACTTC	CASSLELALETQYF	TRBV13	TRBJ2-5	TRBD2	14	-
TGTGCCAGCAGCCCACAGGTCTCTAACTATGGCTACACCTTC	CASSPQVSNYGYTF	TRBV7-8	TRBJ1-2	-	14	-
TGTGCCTGGAGCAAGGACAGGGCCCGCGAGCAGTACTTC	CAWSKDRAREQYF	TRBV30	TRBJ2-7	TRBD1	13	once
TGTGCCAGCGGCTACGAGCAGTACTTC	CASGYEQYF	TRBV28	TRBJ2-7	-	9	-
TGTGCCAGCAGCGGCCCCCCCTACGAGCAGTACTTC	CASSGPPYEQYF	TRBV3-1/TRBV3-2	TRBJ2-7	-	12	few
TGTGCCAGCAGCTCGATAAATGGAGGCAGGGGTGAGCAGTTCTTC	CASSSINGGRGEQFF	TRBV11-2	TRBJ2-1	-	15	-
TGTGCCAGCAGTTTAAGCCCCGGGGGGTACGAGCAGTACTTC	CASSLSPGGYEQYF	TRBV27	TRBJ2-7	TRBD2	14	-
TGCGCCAGCAGCCCAGCTTCACAGGGTCGGCAGACCCAGTACTTC	CASSPASQGRQTQYF	TRBV4-1	TRBJ2-5	-	15	-
TGCGCCAGCAGTCTTCCGGGACTAGCGTTGGGTTACGAGCAGTACTTC	CASSLPGLALGYEQYF	TRBV10-2	TRBJ2-7	TRBD2	16	few
TGTGCCAGCAGCTCTCTTGGCACAGATACGCAGTATTTT	CASSSLGTDTQYF	TRBV7-9	TRBJ2-3	-	13	-
TGTGCCAGCAGCGCTGCGGGTCCCCCCTTCTCTGGGGCCAACGTCCTGACTTTC	CASSAAGPPFSGANVLTF	TRBV2	TRBJ2-6	-	18	-
TGTGCCAGCAGCCCACAGGGATCACATTCACCCCTCCACTTT	CASSPQGSHSPLHF	TRBV3-1/TRBV3-2	TRBJ1-6	-	14	-
TGTGCCACCAGTGATTGGGAGCACAGGGCTGACTATGGCTACACCTTC	CATSDWEHRADYGYTF	TRBV24-1	TRBJ1-2	-	16	-
TGCGCCAGCACTTTGGACCTTAACTATGGCTACACCTTC	CASTLDLNYGYTF	TRBV5-1	TRBJ1-2	-	13	-
TGTGCCAGCAGGGGGGACAGTATAATAAAGAGCAATCAGCCCCAGCATTTT	CASRGDSIIKSNQPQHF	TRBV2	TRBJ1-5	TRBD1	17	-
TGTGCCAGCAGCTTAGCGGGAGGGGGTACCGGGGAGCTGTTTTTT	CASSLAGGGTGELFF	TRBV7-2	TRBJ2-2	-	15	-
TGTGCCAGCAGCTTATCGAGGGACAATGAGCAGTTCTTC	CASSLSRDNEQFF	TRBV7-2	TRBJ2-1	-	13	-
TGTGCCAGCAGCCCGACAGGGGCCCTCTCTGGAAACACCATATATTTT	CASSPTGALSGNTIYF	TRBV5-5	TRBJ1-3	TRBD1	16	-
TGTGCCAGCAGTGTGGGAGGGGGCCGGAACACTGAAGCTTTCTTT	CASSVGGGRNTEAFF	TRBV2	TRBJ1-1	TRBD1	15	few
TGTGCCAGCAGCTCGGACAAAAACTATGGCTACACCTTC	CASSSDKNYGYTF	TRBV7-2	TRBJ1-2	-	13	few
TGTGCCAGCAGTAAGGCGGGGGGGCGTGAAGCTTTCTTT	CASSKAGGREAFF	TRBV2	TRBJ1-1	-	13	-
TGCGCCAGCAGCTCGGACCTAGGGGATGAGCAGTTCTTC	CASSSDLGDEQFF	TRBV5-1	TRBJ2-1	-	13	-
TGTGCCAGCAGCGTAGGGCGGGACAGCCAAGAGACCCAGTACTTC	CASSVGRDSQETQYF	TRBV9	TRBJ2-5	-	15	-
TGTGCTAGTGGTTTGGGACTAGCAGGCACAGATACGCAGTATTTT	CASGLGLAGTDTQYF	TRBV12-5	TRBJ2-3	TRBD2	15	-
TGCGCCAGCAGAGGGGTTTCGGACAATGAGCAGTTCTTC	CASRGVSDNEQFF	TRBV5-1	TRBJ2-1	-	13	-
TGTGCCAGCAGTTACTCGATGAGCGGCATCTACGAGCAGTACTTC	CASSYSMSGIYEQYF	TRBV6-5	TRBJ2-7	-	15	-
TGTGCCAGCAGCCAGGGGGCGAGGCAGTTCTTC	CASSQGARQFF	TRBV14	TRBJ2-1	-	11	-
TGTGCCAGCAGCCGCACGGGCCACGAGCAGTACTTC	CASSRTGHEQYF	TRBV12-3/TRBV12-4	TRBJ2-7	-	12	-
TGTGCCAGCACACAACCCGGGACTAGAGCGGCCCGGACTAGCACAGATACGCAGTATTTT	CASTQPGTRAARTSTDTQYF	TRBV2	TRBJ2-3	TRBD2	20	-
TGCGCCAGCAGCTTGGAAGGAGGGAGATATGGCTACACCTTC	CASSLEGGRYGYTF	TRBV5-1	TRBJ1-2	-	14	-
TGTGCCAGCAGTCTAGCGGGAGATAGCAATGAGCAGTTCTTC	CASSLAGDSNEQFF	TRBV6-4	TRBJ2-1	TRBD2	14	-
TGTGCCAGCAGTACAGGGCCCGGCGAGGGCACCATATATTTT	CASSTGPGEGTIYF	TRBV6-5	TRBJ1-3	-	14	-